This T cell receptor beta chain derives from a study of identical twins. The germline V and J ends were trimmed by 1 base and 3 bases, with 9 bases remaining between them. Germline V gene lookup returns CDR1 SGHTA and CDR2 FQGNSA. The CDR3 has 14 amino acids. This clonotype was seen repeatedly, ten times or more. TCRdb recomputed calls from the 5' RACE reads with MiXCR, one row per CDR3 protein. In the table there are about 100,000 distinct CDR3 sequences, 5.9% of which are singletons. Sequenced sample: memory T cells sorted from blood. The origin of this receptor is a woman aged 45-65 years in good health. The chain uses TRBV7-2 and TRBJ2-5; D may be TRBD1 (6 bases). CDR3 protein: CASSLVRGEETQYF. CDR3 bases: TGTGCCAGCAGCTTAGTCAGGGGCGAAGAGACCCAGTACTTC. Complete variable domain (other parts from reference TRBV7-2 and TRBJ2-5): GAGVSQSPSNKVTEKGKDVELRCDPISGHTALYWYRQSLGQGLEFLIYFQGNSAPDKSGLPSDRFSAERTGGSVSTLTIQRTQQEDSAVYLCASSLVRGEETQYFGPGTRLLVL.